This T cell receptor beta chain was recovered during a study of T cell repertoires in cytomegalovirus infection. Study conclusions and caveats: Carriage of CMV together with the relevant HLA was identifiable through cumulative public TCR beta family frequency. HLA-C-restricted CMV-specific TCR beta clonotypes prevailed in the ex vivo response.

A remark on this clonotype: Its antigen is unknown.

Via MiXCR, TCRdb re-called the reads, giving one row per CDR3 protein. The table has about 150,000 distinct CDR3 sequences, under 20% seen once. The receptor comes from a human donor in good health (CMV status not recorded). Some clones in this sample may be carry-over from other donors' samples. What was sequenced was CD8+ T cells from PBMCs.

The CDR3 coding sequence is TGTGCCAGCCCCGGTCTAGCGGACTACAATGAGCAGTTCTTC. The encoded protein is CASPGLADYNEQFF. The chain couples TRBV7-4 to TRBJ2-1; 7 bases agree with TRBD2. Per germline, CDR1 SGHVT and CDR2 SQSDAQ. The V gene end was trimmed by 8 bases and the J gene end by 3 bases; junction bases not matched to a gene: 7. The CDR3 covers 14 residues.